Listed below are T cell receptor beta chains from one sample, sequenced in a study of neurological immune-mediated disorders. TCRdb called the 5' RACE reads again in MiXCR, with one record for every CDR3 protein. Of some 95,000 distinct CDR3 sequences in the sample, roughly 4% were seen once. Specimen: PBMCs. All receptors derive from a woman between 18 and 29 years old with multiple sclerosis. Each CDR3 is given with its conserved first and last residue. A D gene is named only where the DNA matches it firmly. Only part of the rows carry a size: once, few, many, or a class if the clone is expanded.

d_call	clone_size	v_call	j_call	cdr3_aa	cdr3_nt
.	many	TRBV6-6	TRBJ1-4	CASSYAGSEKLFF	TGTGCCAGCAGTTACGCAGGGAGTGAAAAACTGTTTTTT
.	many	TRBV14	TRBJ2-7	CASRREWGEQYF	TGTGCCAGCAGAAGGGAGTGGGGCGAGCAGTACTTC
TRBD2	many	TRBV10-1	TRBJ2-1	CASSPAGGGHEQFF	TGCGCCAGCAGTCCGGCGGGGGGGGGTCATGAGCAGTTCTTC
.	many	TRBV7-9	TRBJ2-7	CASSLTAGYEQYF	TGTGCCAGCAGCTTGACAGCTGGCTACGAGCAGTACTTC
.	many	TRBV5-5	TRBJ1-1	CASSFGRGPSTEAFF	TGTGCCAGCAGCTTTGGGAGGGGCCCGAGCACTGAAGCTTTCTTT
TRBD1	many	TRBV20-1	TRBJ2-7	CSARTGRSYEQYF	TGCAGTGCCCGGACAGGTCGCTCCTACGAGCAGTACTTC
.	many	TRBV5-1	TRBJ2-5	CASSLAAGSQETQYF	TGCGCCAGCAGCTTGGCCGCGGGGAGCCAAGAGACCCAGTACTTC
TRBD1	many	TRBV5-6	TRBJ1-6	CASSKPPGQGSNSPLHF	TGTGCCAGCAGCAAACCCCCGGGACAGGGATCGAATTCACCCCTCCACTTT
.	many	TRBV11-3	TRBJ2-1	CASSLYAGADEQFF	TGTGCCAGCAGCTTATATGCGGGGGCGGATGAGCAGTTCTTC
TRBD1	many	TRBV27	TRBJ2-7	CASRGQGLYEQYF	TGTGCCAGCAGAGGACAGGGGCTCTACGAGCAGTACTTC
.	few	TRBV7-2	TRBJ1-5	CASSSDSPNQPQHF	TGTGCCAGCAGCTCTGACAGTCCCAATCAGCCCCAGCATTTT
.	many	TRBV6-4	TRBJ2-2	CASSDSRLDTGELFF	TGTGCCAGCAGTGACTCCAGACTAGACACCGGGGAGCTGTTTTTT
.	many	TRBV20-1	TRBJ2-7	CSASQTDYSYEQYF	TGCAGTGCTAGTCAGACAGACTACTCCTACGAGCAGTACTTC
TRBD2	many	TRBV6-2/TRBV6-3	TRBJ2-1	CASRLAGDNEQFF	TGTGCCAGCAGACTAGCGGGAGACAATGAGCAGTTCTTC
.	many	TRBV27	TRBJ1-6	CASSFWENSPLHF	TGTGCCAGCAGTTTCTGGGAGAATTCACCCCTCCACTTT
.	many	TRBV7-9	TRBJ1-2	CASSLVPGANYGYTF	TGTGCCAGCAGCTTAGTGCCAGGAGCTAACTATGGCTACACCTTC
.	many	TRBV7-9	TRBJ2-7	CASSLVVGGSYEQYF	TGTGCCAGCAGCCTAGTTGTTGGAGGGTCCTACGAGCAGTACTTC
.	.	TRBV5-4	TRBJ2-1	CASSSNQGSYNEQFF	TGTGCCAGCAGCTCCAATCAGGGTTCCTACAATGAGCAGTTCTTC
.	many	TRBV5-1	TRBJ2-7	CASRDGRYEQYF	TGCGCCAGCAGGGACGGGCGGTACGAGCAGTACTTC
TRBD2	many	TRBV29-1	TRBJ2-3	CSVGSSGAGDTQYF	TGCAGCGTTGGAAGTAGCGGGGCGGGAGATACGCAGTATTTT
TRBD1	many	TRBV5-5	TRBJ2-2	CASSSPGGNTGELFF	TGTGCCAGCAGCTCCCCAGGGGGTAACACCGGGGAGCTGTTTTTT
TRBD2	many	TRBV7-8	TRBJ2-5	CASSLANSGRNKETQYF	TGTGCCAGCAGCTTAGCAAATAGCGGGAGGAATAAAGAGACCCAGTACTTC
TRBD2	many	TRBV10-3	TRBJ2-1	CAIGGGLAANEQFF	TGTGCCATCGGAGGCGGGCTAGCGGCCAATGAGCAGTTCTTC
.	many	TRBV5-1	TRBJ1-1	CASSPFSGRNTEAFF	TGCGCCAGCAGCCCCTTTTCGGGGAGGAACACTGAAGCTTTCTTT